Here is one TCR beta chain with its context. The data originate from a study of blood T cell repertoires in COVID-19. Per the original data handling: Estimated nucleated cell counts came from reference gene primer amplification. Here immunoSEQ multiplex PCR was the method, and the copy in TCRdb shows in-frame clones only, minus some. Clone size and the V and J calls come from that table; the DNA yielded D and trimming. The sample lists just over 60,000 clones; 79% were seen once. Germline trimming cut 3 bases from V and 0 bases from J; bases unmatched to any gene: 9. The CDR3 contains 18 residues. In germline, CDR1 is SGHDT, CDR2 YYEEEE.

This chain links TRBV5-6 with TRBJ2-3; TRBD2 matches at 11 bases. Material: peripheral blood. The receptor comes from an elderly woman with active or convalescent COVID-19. The CDR3: CASSSLAGGQPSTDTQYF. In nucleotides, the CDR3 is TGTGCCAGCAGCTCCCTAGCGGGGGGTCAACCGAGCACAGATACGCAGTATTTT.